This T cell receptor (beta chain) was sequenced in a study of blood T cell repertoires in COVID-19. Study-wide background: From the United States, Italy and Spain came samples of acute and convalescent COVID-19. T cells, B-cell-depleted T cells, or PBMCs supplied cDNA or gDNA.

The authors' processing: Reference gene primer amplification gave nucleated cell count estimates. Here immunoSEQ multiplex PCR was the method, and the copy in TCRdb shows in-frame clones only, minus some. That table gives V, J and clone size, and the DNA gave D and trimming. The sample records about 180,000 clones, 80% to 90% being singletons. The CDR3 is 15 amino acids. Germline V gene lookup returns CDR1 SGHTA and CDR2 FQGNSA. V was pared by 8 bases and J by 7 bases, with 10 bases of the junction left unmatched. The table lists this clone with a few counts. V is TRBV7-2 and J is TRBJ2-1; 11 bases are a match to TRBD2. The TCR sequence derives from a man aged 18 to 29 who had recovered from COVID-19. The sequencing input was peripheral blood. This CDR3 reads CASGSSGRVLNEQFF. The CDR3 nucleotides read TGTGCCAGCGGGAGTAGCGGGAGGGTTCTTAATGAGCAGTTCTTC.